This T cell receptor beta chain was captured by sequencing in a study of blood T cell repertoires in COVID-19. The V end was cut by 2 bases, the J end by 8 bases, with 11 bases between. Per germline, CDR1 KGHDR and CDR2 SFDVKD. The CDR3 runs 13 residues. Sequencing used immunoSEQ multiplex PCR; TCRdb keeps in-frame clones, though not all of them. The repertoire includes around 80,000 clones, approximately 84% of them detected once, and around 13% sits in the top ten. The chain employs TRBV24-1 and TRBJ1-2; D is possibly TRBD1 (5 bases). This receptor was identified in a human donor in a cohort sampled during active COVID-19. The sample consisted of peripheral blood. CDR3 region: CATSDWAGGGYTF. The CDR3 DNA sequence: TGTGCCACCAGTGATTGGGCCGGGGGGGGCTACACCTTC.